The present TCR beta chain was sequenced within a study of blood T cell repertoires in COVID-19. Across the study: The analysed material was cDNA or gDNA that came from T cells, B-cell-depleted T cells, or PBMCs.

This CDR3 region has 16 residues. The V end was cut by 5 bases, the J end by 5 bases, with 22 bases between. Germline values: CDR1 MNHEY, CDR2 SVGEGT. As processed by the authors: Nucleated cell counts were estimated from reference gene primer amplification. The table came from immunoSEQ multiplex PCR; TCRdb's copy has only in-frame clones and leaves some out. V, J and clone size reflect that table, while D and trimming were determined from the DNA. The repertoire holds about 170,000 clones, with 84% as singletons. The sequence was obtained from a man aged 35 to 55 who had recovered from COVID-19. Sequenced: peripheral blood. The gene calls are TRBV6-2 or TRBV6-3 and TRBJ2-7, with D tentatively TRBD1 (5 bases). This CDR3 reads CASSGAFAAPNDEQYF. The CDR3 DNA reads as TGTGCCAGCAGTGGGGCTTTCGCGGCCCCTAACGACGAGCAGTACTTC.